Listed below are T cell receptor beta chains from one sample, sequenced in a study of control samples from healthy donors and cancer patients. Using immunoSEQ multiplex PCR, the repertoire was profiled, and TCRdb retains in-frame clones only, with some absent. The table records approximately 120,000 clones, about 90% of them present only once. Source material: blood. The receptor set was obtained from a man between 60 and 75 years old in good health. The CDR3 runs from the conserved cysteine through the conserved F or W. The order of the fields is J gene, V gene, CDR3 protein.

J: TRBJ2-3; V: TRBV19; CDR3: CATAAASGGADTQYF
J: TRBJ2-5; V: TRBV7-2; CDR3: CASSHGQGPQTQYF
J: TRBJ2-7; V: TRBV11-2; CDR3: CASLRDRVSYEQYF
J: TRBJ1-5; V: TRBV5-5; CDR3: CASSWDSGNQPQHF
J: TRBJ1-3; V: TRBV18; CDR3: CASSPPDRRGSGNTIYF
J: TRBJ1-6; V: TRBV9; CDR3: CASSVVSNPNSPLHF
J: TRBJ2-6; V: TRBV7-9; CDR3: CASSSQEGSGANVLTF
J: TRBJ2-7; V: TRBV7-2; CDR3: CASSLGQGPIYEQYF
J: TRBJ2-7; V: TRBV7-9; CDR3: CASSLYGTRTGSYEQYF
J: TRBJ1-5; V: TRBV2; CDR3: CAILQGIGQPQHF
J: TRBJ2-2; V: TRBV4-3; CDR3: CASSEGGYSTGELFF
J: TRBJ1-2; V: TRBV6-5; CDR3: CASSLGTNTNYGYTF
J: TRBJ2-3; V: TRBV6-5; CDR3: CASSYDRTDTQYF
J: TRBJ2-3; V: TRBV19; CDR3: CASSVGPSPDTQYF
J: TRBJ1-4; V: TRBV9; CDR3: CASSVLGTTNEKLFF
J: TRBJ1-6; V: TRBV19; CDR3: CASMPSSYNSPLHF
J: TRBJ1-5; V: TRBV6-6; CDR3: CASRADREGNQPQHF
J: TRBJ1-6; V: TRBV5-1; CDR3: CASSLDGQGDSPLHF
J: TRBJ1-1; V: TRBV20-1; CDR3: CSASRSLKGAFF
J: TRBJ2-5; V: TRBV5-1; CDR3: CASSLAPAVGASKETQYF
J: TRBJ2-1; V: TRBV5-5; CDR3: CASSLEEVTGYEQFF
J: TRBJ1-6; V: TRBV19; CDR3: CASSSKGSGNSPLHF
J: TRBJ2-3; V: TRBV4-2; CDR3: CASTRAGDPTDTQYF
J: TRBJ2-1; V: TRBV7-3; CDR3: CASSLTSGGWNEQFF
J: TRBJ1-6; V: TRBV5-6; CDR3: CASSLIGRTDRYNSPLHF
J: TRBJ1-1; V: TRBV6-5; CDR3: CASSIQGGGSEAFF
J: TRBJ1-1; V: TRBV28; CDR3: CASSFVKGGTEAFF
J: TRBJ1-3; V: TRBV29-1; CDR3: CSVAENPLVSGNTIYF
J: TRBJ1-2; V: TRBV24-1; CDR3: CATSDPQGGYTF
J: TRBJ1-4; V: TRBV18; CDR3: CASSPRGNNEKLFF
J: TRBJ2-2; V: TRBV18; CDR3: CASRARNTGELFF
J: TRBJ2-2; V: TRBV7-9; CDR3: CASSFLPGQGVRNTGELFF
J: TRBJ2-5; V: TRBV5-1; CDR3: CASSPSRAGGETQYF